The 10 T cell receptor beta chains given below trace back to one sample, sequenced in a study of shared clonotypes between healthy human individuals (dated by TCRdb to the early 2020s). The receptor library was made with the immunoSEQ multiplex PCR assay. The clones in this table, taken by TCRdb from immuneACCESS, are in-frame only. Not every clone is retained; where verified, under half of the shortfall comes from an unresolved V gene, and the cause of the rest is unknown. Present in this sample are about 470,000 clones, about 76% of which were seen just once. Roughly 13% of the sample goes to the ten largest clones. Material for sequencing was PBMCs. The source is a middle-aged woman in good health. Some clones in this sample may be carry-over from other donors' samples.

V usage is TRBV4-1 and J usage is TRBJ1-4; 7 positions agree with TRBD1. The germline gives CDR1 MGHRA, CDR2 YSYEKL. Unmatched junction bases numbered 8, after V lost 3 bases and J lost 7 bases. The CDR3 is 15 amino acids. The CDR3 protein is CASSQPTGLGEKLFF. CDR3 nucleotides: TGCGCCAGCAGCCAGCCGACAGGGCTGGGTGAAAAACTGTTTTTT.

The J gene is TRBJ2-1, the V gene TRBV2; no clear D gene. Trimming removed 4 bases from V and 6 bases from J, with 7 bases in between. The CDR3 spans 12 residues. Per the germline V gene, CDR1 is SNHLY and CDR2 is FYNNEI. As DNA, the CDR3 is TGTGCCAGCAGTGTAGTGGGCAATGAGCAGTTCTTC. Protein: CASSVVGNEQFF.

There are many counts of this clone. The rearrangement joins TRBV25-1 to TRBJ1-1; 7 nucleotides agree with TRBD1. The germline V gene has CDR1 MGHDK and CDR2 SYGVNS. This CDR3 region has 13 residues. The J segment lost 5 bases and the V segment lost 3 bases, leaving 3 bases of the junction unmatched. The CDR3, as DNA: TGTGCCAGCAGTGAGAGGGGGCGAACTGAAGCTTTCTTT. Amino acid sequence: CASSERGRTEAFF.

The rearrangement joins TRBV4-1 to TRBJ2-7; possibly TRBD2 for D (5 bases). From germline, CDR1 is MGHRA and CDR2 YSYEKL. Trimming removed 0 bases from V and 6 bases from J, with 18 bases in between. This CDR3 has 16 residues. The DNA for the CDR3 is TGCGCCAGCAGCCAAGATTATTCTAGCCCTACACTCGAGCAGTACTTC. This sequence encodes CASSQDYSSPTLEQYF.

The chain couples TRBV9 to TRBJ1-5; D ambiguous. The V end lost 0 bases, the J end lost 7 bases, and 8 bases lay between the germline ends. CDR1 and CDR2 (germline): SGDLS, YYNGEE. The CDR3 totals 13 residues. The CDR3 coding sequence is TGTGCCAGCAGCGTAGCGGTGGAACAGCCCCAGCATTTT. Its translation: CASSVAVEQPQHF.

The genes are TRBV28 and TRBJ2-7; 7 nucleotides align to TRBD2. The V gene's germline CDR1 is MDHEN and CDR2 SYDVKM. The CDR3 length is 12 residues. The trim removed 10 bases at V and 3 bases at J, leaving 6 bases unmatched. Here the CDR3 reads CATAGTIYEQYF. The CDR3 coding sequence is TGTGCCACTGCCGGGACTATCTACGAGCAGTACTTC.

This clone was seen a handful of times. This chain uses TRBV19 with TRBJ1-4; no definite D call. Germline V lookup: CDR1 LNHDA, CDR2 SQIVND (reference sequence). Trimming pared 4 bases from V and 5 bases from J, leaving 8 bases between. The CDR3 has 13 amino acids. CDR3 in DNA: TGTGCCAGTAGTACGGATCGGAATGAAAAACTGTTTTTT. Its protein product is CASSTDRNEKLFF.

This chain joins TRBV9 and TRBJ2-3; D possibly uses TRBD1 or TRBD2 (5 bases each). V was clipped by 3 bases and J by 6 bases, with 8 bases between them. The CDR3 consists of 12 residues. Germline V gene sequence: CDR1 SGDLS, CDR2 YYNGEE. CDR3 DNA sequence: TGTGCCAGCAGCGCCGGGGCGGATACGCAGTATTTT. It encodes CASSAGADTQYF.

The table lists this clone with a count of one. The chain employs TRBV6-5 and TRBJ2-7; D is uncertain. Germline V gene data show CDR1 as MNHEY and CDR2 as SVGAGI. This CDR3 has 13 residues. Trimming removed 6 bases at V and 0 bases at J, with 9 bases between. CDR3 sequence reads: CASSLTSSYEQYF. In DNA, the CDR3 is TGTGCCAGCAGCCTCACCAGCTCCTACGAGCAGTACTTC.

Notes on this clone: Additional DNA sequences in this sample encode the identical CDR3. The chain uses TRBV2 and TRBJ1-1; TRBD1 matches 7 bases. Germline V lookup: CDR1 SNHLY, CDR2 FYNNEI. This CDR3 is 14 amino acids long. The V and J ends lost 4 bases and 0 bases, in that order; junction bases with no gene match: 2. CDR3 DNA sequence: TGTGCCAGCAGTGTCGACAGGGTGAACACTGAAGCTTTCTTT. This codes for CASSVDRVNTEAFF.